The 29 T cell receptor beta chains listed next were all sequenced from one sample in a study of OX40 agonist ivuxolimab in advanced cancers. Using immunoSEQ multiplex PCR, the repertoire was profiled, and TCRdb retains in-frame clones only, with some absent. The table includes approximately 77,000 clones, 90% to 95% detected once. The sequencing used CD4+ or CD8+ T cells sorted from blood, collected in a trial of the OX40 agonist ivuxolimab. The receptor source for this set is an adult with an advanced solid tumor such as melanoma, head and neck, liver or kidney cancer.

This chain connects TRBV6-6 to TRBJ2-5; 9 bases map to TRBD1. Germline CDR1 reads MNHNY; CDR2 reads SVGAGI (reference sequence). This CDR3 comprises 16 residues. V lost 6 bases, J lost 1 base, and 9 bases stayed unmatched. The CDR3 here is CASSPGTGFFQETQYF. The CDR3 nucleotides are TGTGCCAGCAGCCCCGGGACAGGGTTTTTCCAAGAGACCCAGTACTTC.

The chain has TRBV5-1 and TRBJ2-7, with 11 bases identical to TRBD2. J lost 3 bases, V lost 2 bases, and 1 base had no gene match. The length of the CDR3 is 14 residues. CDR1 SGHRS and CDR2 YFSETQ come from the germline V gene. The CDR3: CASSFLAGGYEQYF. For the CDR3, the DNA is TGCGCCAGCAGCTTTCTAGCGGGAGGCTACGAGCAGTACTTC.

This rearrangement joins TRBV4-3 to TRBJ1-4, with D tentatively TRBD1 (5 bases). The CDR3 loop spans 14 amino acids. Germline loops: CDR1 LGHNA, CDR2 YSLEER. V lost 2 bases, J lost 8 bases, and 12 bases lay in between. The CDR3 here is CASSQSGEGEKLFF. The CDR3 DNA reads as TGCGCCAGCAGCCAATCGGGAGAGGGGGAAAAACTGTTTTTT.

The rearrangement joins TRBV5-1 to TRBJ2-3, with D tentatively TRBD1 or TRBD2 (6 bases each). Germline assignment: CDR1 SGHRS and CDR2 YFSETQ. The CDR3 length is 16 residues. Trimming left V 4 bases short and J 2 bases short, with 17 bases between. The CDR3 sequence is CASSPSGEVNTDTQYF. CDR3 DNA: TGCGCCAGCAGCCCCTCAGGGGAGGTGAACACAGATACGCAGTATTTT. Using reference TRBV5-1 and TRBJ2-3 for the parts outside the CDR3, the full variable domain is KAGVTQTPRYLIKTRGQQVTLSCSPISGHRSVSWYQQTPGQGLQFLFEYFSETQRNKGNFPGRFSGRQFSNSRSEMNVSTLELGDSALYLCASSPSGEVNTDTQYFGPGTRLTVL.

This chain links TRBV28 with TRBJ2-7; the D gene is possibly TRBD2 (6 bases). The V end lost 6 bases, the J end lost 4 bases, and 28 bases lay between the germline ends. Per germline, CDR1 MDHEN and CDR2 SYDVKM. The CDR3 has 18 residues. CDR3 sequence reads: CASSPTGGSPDRSYEQYF. CDR3 DNA: TGTGCCAGCAGCCCTACCGGGGGTTCGCCTGACAGATCTTACGAGCAGTACTTC. Using reference TRBV28 and TRBJ2-7 for the parts outside the CDR3, the full variable domain is DVKVTQSSRYLVKRTGEKVFLECVQDMDHENMFWYRQDPGLGLRLIYFSYDVKMKEKGDIPEGYSVSREKKERFSLILESASTNQTSMYLCASSPTGGSPDRSYEQYFGPGTRLTVT.

The V and J genes are TRBV5-1 and TRBJ2-7, with 10 positions matching TRBD1. Germline trimming cut 3 bases from V and 3 bases from J; bases unmatched to any gene: 6. This CDR3 is 15 amino acids long. CDR1 is SGHRS, CDR2 YFSETQ, per germline. CDR3 sequence (DNA): TGCGCCAGCAGCTCACCCGGGACAGGGGTCTACGAGCAGTACTTC. It encodes CASSSPGTGVYEQYF. The complete variable domain, with remaining parts taken from reference TRBV5-1 and TRBJ2-7, reads KAGVTQTPRYLIKTRGQQVTLSCSPISGHRSVSWYQQTPGQGLQFLFEYFSETQRNKGNFPGRFSGRQFSNSRSEMNVSTLELGDSALYLCASSSPGTGVYEQYFGPGTRLTVT.

The V gene is TRBV19, the J gene TRBJ2-6; the D gene is possibly TRBD1 (6 bases). This CDR3 region has 20 residues. Trimming cost V 1 base and J 2 bases, with 21 bases left between them. Germline V gives CDR1 LNHDA, CDR2 SQIVND (reference sequence). The CDR3 spells CASSIATYRVRVPGANVLTF. The CDR3 bases are TGTGCCAGTAGTATAGCCACGTACAGGGTACGGGTCCCTGGGGCCAACGTCCTGACTTTC.

The gene calls are TRBV5-8 and TRBJ2-1, with a weak D call TRBD1 (5 bases). The germline CDR1 and CDR2 sequences are SGHTS and YDEGEE. The V end was cut by 0 bases, the J end by 9 bases, with 13 bases between. CDR3 length: 14 residues. In nucleotides, the CDR3 is TGTGCCAGCAGCTTGGGACAGCTTGGGGCTGAGCAGTTCTTC. Protein product: CASSLGQLGAEQFF.

About this clone: Other DNA sequences in this specimen translate into the identical CDR3. The chain is built from TRBV6-1 and TRBJ2-7; either TRBD1 or TRBD2 may fit D (5 bases each). The CDR3 contains 14 residues. CDR1 is MNHNS and CDR2 is SASEGT in the germline V gene. Between the trimmed V and J ends, which lost 2 bases and 4 bases, there was a span of 12 bases. The CDR3 region is CASSEFGTAYEQYF. The CDR3 bases are TGTGCCAGCAGTGAATTCGGGACCGCATACGAGCAGTACTTC.

This sequence joins TRBV7-9 and TRBJ2-7; the match to TRBD2 covers 11 bases. With V trimmed by 5 bases and J by 7 bases, 7 bases remained unmatched. The CDR3 is made up of 14 amino acids. Germline V gene lookup returns CDR1 SEHNR and CDR2 FQNEAQ (reference sequence). The CDR3 DNA reads as TGTGCCAGCAGCCCTGGGACTAGCGGAGTAGAGCAGTACTTC. It translates to CASSPGTSGVEQYF.

The chain couples TRBV4-3 to TRBJ1-5; unclear D gene. Germline V gene data show CDR1 as LGHNA and CDR2 as YSLEER. V was shortened by 1 base and J by 0 bases, with 7 bases between the two germline ends. The CDR3 covers 15 residues. CDR3 sequence reads: CASSQAVNSNQPQHF. CDR3 nucleotide sequence: TGCGCCAGCAGCCAAGCTGTCAATAGCAATCAGCCCCAGCATTTT.

J is TRBJ2-1 and V is TRBV7-9, with D perhaps matching TRBD2 (5 bases). This CDR3 region has 16 residues. Germline V CDR1 and CDR2: SEHNR, FQNEAQ (reference sequence). V was pared by 2 bases and J by 6 bases, with 17 bases between. The CDR3 region is CASSLIISPSPNEQFF. The DNA for the CDR3 is TGTGCCAGCAGCTTAATTATTTCACCTAGCCCCAATGAGCAGTTCTTC.

The gene calls are TRBV6-4 and TRBJ1-4; D is perhaps TRBD1 (5 bases). The V gene lost 0 bases and the J gene lost 8 bases, with 10 bases spanning the gap. CDR3 length: 14 amino acids. Germline CDR1 is MRHNA and CDR2 is SNTAGT. The CDR3 region is CASSDSGESEKLFF. The CDR3 DNA sequence: TGTGCCAGCAGTGACTCAGGGGAGAGCGAAAAACTGTTTTTT.

The DNA for the CDR3 is TGTGCCAGCAGCCAACAGGGACCCAATGAGCAGTTCTTC. Translating gives CASSQQGPNEQFF. This chain links TRBV7-9 with TRBJ2-1, with D perhaps matching TRBD1 (6 bases). This CDR3 is 13 amino acids long. Trimming shortened V by 5 bases and J by 6 bases, and 11 bases separated the two germline ends. Germline V gene sequence: CDR1 SEHNR, CDR2 FQNEAQ (reference sequence).

This chain connects TRBV7-9 to TRBJ1-2, with D possibly TRBD1 on 6 matching bases. Per the germline V gene, CDR1 is SEHNR and CDR2 is FQNEAQ (reference sequence). Trimming removed 4 bases at V and 3 bases at J, with 9 bases between. The CDR3 totals 13 residues. In nucleotides, the CDR3 is TGTGCCAGCAGCTCTGAGGGGGACTATGGCTACACCTTC. Amino acids: CASSSEGDYGYTF.

This chain connects TRBV27 to TRBJ2-7; D is undetermined. There are 11 residues in the CDR3. The germline V and J ends were trimmed by 4 bases and 5 bases, with 6 bases remaining between them. Germline V gene sequence: CDR1 MNHEY, CDR2 SMNVEV (reference sequence). CDR3 residues: CASSWGDEQYF. CDR3 coding DNA: TGTGCCAGCAGTTGGGGTGACGAGCAGTACTTC.

The chain recombines TRBV5-1 with TRBJ2-1; 8 positions agree with TRBD2. Germline V CDR1 and CDR2: SGHRS, YFSETQ. CDR3 size: 18 residues. V lost 3 bases and J lost 6; bases outside the gene matches: 17. The CDR3 region is CASSYGLISGGPSNEQFF. CDR3 sequence (DNA): TGCGCCAGCAGCTACGGACTTATCTCGGGAGGGCCGTCCAATGAGCAGTTCTTC.

The chain joins TRBV25-1 to TRBJ2-1; D gene ambiguous. The V gene lost 1 base and the J gene lost 7 bases, with 5 bases spanning the gap. The CDR3 runs to 12 residues. Per germline, CDR1 MGHDK and CDR2 SYGVNS. In nucleotides, the CDR3 is TGTGCCAGCAGTGAATTAATTAATGAGCAGTTCTTC. Protein product: CASSELINEQFF.

The CDR3 nucleotides are TGTGCCAGCAGCTTCAGCGCTACGACCAAAAACATTCAGTACTTC. Its protein is CASSFSATTKNIQYF. J is TRBJ2-4 and V is TRBV5-6; no clear D gene. Germline V gene sequence: CDR1 SGHDT, CDR2 YYEEEE. The CDR3 is 15 amino acids. The germline V and J ends were trimmed by 2 bases and 2 bases, with 11 bases remaining between them.

Of note for this clone: Additional DNA sequences in this sample encode the identical CDR3. The chain employs TRBV6-4 and TRBJ2-3; TRBD1 agrees at 7 bases. Germline CDR1 and CDR2: MRHNA and SNTAGT. With 2 bases clipped from V and 4 bases from J, the junction kept 3 bases outside the gene matches. CDR3 size: 14 residues. DNA for the CDR3: TGTGCCAGCAGTGACGGTCAGGGGGCAGATACGCAGTATTTT. This gives the protein CASSDGQGADTQYF.

The gene calls are TRBV19 and TRBJ2-2, with TRBD2 matching over 8 bases. The CDR3 loop spans 17 amino acids. Germline loops: CDR1 LNHDA, CDR2 SQIVND (reference sequence). The J segment lost 3 bases and the V segment lost 3 bases, leaving 9 bases of the junction unmatched. The CDR3: CASSIGSGTMDTGELFF. CDR3 in DNA: TGTGCCAGTAGTATTGGTAGCGGGACGATGGACACCGGGGAGCTGTTTTTT.

V gene TRBV28 combines with J gene TRBJ1-5; maybe TRBD1 (6 bases). The V end was cut by 1 base, the J end by 5 bases, with 9 bases between. Germline loops: CDR1 MDHEN, CDR2 SYDVKM. The CDR3 runs to 14 residues. CDR3 residues: CASSLYSGDQPQHF. CDR3 nucleotide sequence: TGTGCCAGCAGTTTATATTCAGGGGATCAGCCCCAGCATTTT.

The CDR3 spells CASSDGTSGTSEQFF. Written as DNA, the CDR3 is TGTGCCAGCAGTGATGGGACTAGCGGGACTAGTGAGCAGTTCTTC. The chain combines TRBV6-4 with TRBJ2-1; TRBD2 aligns across 13 bases. The CDR3 loop spans 15 amino acids. The junction had 5 bases not matched to a gene; V was cut back by 3 bases and J by 9 bases. The germline V gene encodes CDR1 MRHNA and CDR2 SNTAGT.

The rearrangement links TRBV28 to TRBJ1-2; 12 bases match TRBD1. CDR3 length: 14 amino acids. The germline V gene encodes CDR1 MDHEN and CDR2 SYDVKM. Trimming at V came to 5 bases and at J to 8 bases, leaving 6 bases not matched to a gene. The DNA of the CDR3 is TGTGCCAGCAGTATGGGACAGGGGGCGATCGGCTACACCTTC. Protein product: CASSMGQGAIGYTF.

The gene calls are TRBV11-3 and TRBJ2-1; D remains unclear. V was trimmed by 0 bases and J by 4 bases, leaving 1 base between them. The CDR3 has 12 residues. Germline CDR1 reads SGHNT; CDR2 reads YENEEA. CDR3 residues: CASSLEYNEQFF. In DNA form, the CDR3 reads TGTGCCAGCAGCTTAGAATACAATGAGCAGTTCTTC.

The CDR3 DNA is TGTGCCAGCAGCTTCGGGACAGGATACTACGAGCAGTACTTC. It translates to CASSFGTGYYEQYF. This chain joins TRBV11-3 and TRBJ2-7; 8 nucleotides line up with TRBD1. The germline gives CDR1 SGHNT, CDR2 YENEEA. The V and J ends lost 3 bases and 3 bases, in that order; junction bases with no gene match: 4. The CDR3 has 14 amino acids.

V gene TRBV5-6 combines with J gene TRBJ2-5, with D perhaps assigned TRBD1 or TRBD2 (6 bases each). Trimming pared 3 bases from V and 6 bases from J, leaving 21 bases between. CDR3 length: 16 amino acids. Germline lookup yields CDR1 SGHDT and CDR2 YYEEEE. The CDR3 protein is CASSSPGSGAEQTQYF. CDR3 coding DNA: TGTGCCAGCAGCTCCCCTGGTTCGGGGGCAGAACAGACCCAGTACTTC.

The chain is built from TRBV11-2 and TRBJ2-7; D unresolved. Germline V gene data show CDR1 as SGHAT and CDR2 as FQNNGV. This CDR3 is 16 amino acids long. V was clipped by 2 bases and J by 0 bases, with 14 bases between them. The CDR3: CASSLNPDGSSYEQYF. The CDR3 coding sequence is TGTGCCAGCAGCTTAAATCCGGACGGCAGCTCCTACGAGCAGTACTTC.

CDR3 sequence: CATSRSRDTGELFF. The CDR3 DNA is TGTGCCACCAGCAGGTCCAGGGACACCGGGGAGCTGTTTTTT. The V and J genes are TRBV15 and TRBJ2-2; TRBD1 is a possible D gene (5 bases). This CDR3 is 14 amino acids long. Trimming took 3 bases from V and 3 from J, leaving 8 bases between them. Germline loops: CDR1 LNHNV, CDR2 YYDKDF (reference sequence).